The 26 T cell receptor beta chains below were found in one sample sequenced in a study of T cell responses to AZD1222 COVID-19 vaccine. Generated by immunoSEQ multiplex PCR, the TCRdb table keeps only in-frame clones and is missing some. The sample has 150,000 to 200,000 clones; about 91% are singletons. Sequences were derived from peripheral blood, sampled 28 days after the second AZD1222 dose. The receptors derive from an adult who received the AZD1222 COVID-19 vaccine.

The gene calls are TRBV6-1 and TRBJ2-1; 12 nucleotides match TRBD2. Germline V gives CDR1 MNHNS, CDR2 SASEGT. This CDR3 is 18 amino acids long. With V trimmed by 0 bases and J by 9 bases, 12 bases remained unmatched. CDR3 region: CASSEARTSGAQRREQFF. Here the CDR3 DNA reads TGTGCCAGCAGTGAAGCAAGGACTAGCGGGGCCCAACGGCGTGAGCAGTTCTTC.

V usage is TRBV6-5 and J usage is TRBJ2-3; D possibly corresponds to TRBD2 (6 bases). V was trimmed by 0 bases and J by 0 bases, leaving 7 bases between them. The V gene's germline CDR1 is MNHEY and CDR2 SVGAGI. There are 15 residues in the CDR3. The CDR3 DNA reads TGTGCCAGCAGTTACTCAGGGACTAGCACAGATACGCAGTATTTT. Amino acids: CASSYSGTSTDTQYF.

The rearrangement uses TRBV19 and TRBJ1-5, with D unresolved. This CDR3 has 15 amino acids. The V and J ends lost 8 bases and 0 bases respectively, with 14 bases between them. CDR1 is LNHDA, CDR2 SQIVND, per germline (reference sequence). The CDR3 DNA sequence: TGTGCCAGTTGCCGGGCAGGATATAGCAATCAGCCCCAGCATTTT. Translated: CASCRAGYSNQPQHF.

The sample holds a few counts of this clone. This chain uses TRBV9 with TRBJ2-5; the match to TRBD1 covers 7 bases. Germline V gene data show CDR1 as SGDLS and CDR2 as YYNGEE. The J segment lost 5 bases and the V segment lost 3 bases, leaving 10 bases of the junction unmatched. This CDR3 is 15 amino acids long. Here the CDR3 reads CASSAPQGDGETQYF. The CDR3 bases are TGTGCCAGCAGCGCCCCCCAGGGGGACGGGGAGACCCAGTACTTC.

This clone appeared a single time. The V call is TRBV9, the J call TRBJ2-7, with D perhaps given as TRBD1 or TRBD2 (5 bases each). Germline V gene sequence: CDR1 SGDLS, CDR2 YYNGEE. Trimming stripped 3 bases from V and 2 bases from J, with 12 bases between. This CDR3 is built from 14 residues. Here the CDR3 DNA reads TGTGCCAGCAGCGAGGGGACGCTTGCCTACGAGCAGTACTTC. Translation gives CASSEGTLAYEQYF. Drawing the rest from reference TRBV9 and TRBJ2-7, the complete variable domain is DSGVTQTPKHLITATGQRVTLRCSPRSGDLSVYWYQQSLDQGLQFLIQYYNGEERAKGNILERFSAQQFPDLHSELNLSSLELGDSALYFCASSEGTLAYEQYFGPGTRLTVT.

The chain couples TRBV7-6 to TRBJ1-6; a weak D match, TRBD1 (6 bases). Germline CDR1 and CDR2: SGHVS and FNYEAQ. The V and J ends lost 5 bases and 7 bases respectively, with 15 bases between them. This CDR3 region has 15 residues. The CDR3 DNA follows: TGTGCCAGCAGCCCCCGTGGGGGCAGCAATTCACCCCTCCACTTT. Amino acid sequence: CASSPRGGSNSPLHF.

The genes are TRBV5-1 and TRBJ1-2; possible D gene TRBD1, 6 bases. The CDR3 runs to 13 residues. Germline CDR1 reads SGHRS; CDR2 reads YFSETQ. Trimming removed 0 bases from V and 7 bases from J, with 10 bases in between. The CDR3 region is CASSLDREGGYTF. CDR3 in DNA: TGCGCCAGCAGCTTGGACAGGGAGGGTGGCTACACCTTC.

V and J are TRBV6-5 and TRBJ2-1; D assignment may be TRBD1 or TRBD2 (6 bases each). Germline loops: CDR1 MNHEY, CDR2 SVGAGI. The length of the CDR3 is 14 residues. With 7 bases removed from V and 2 bases from J, the gap between germline ends came to 12 bases. The CDR3 bases are TGTGCCAGCACCTGGGGGGCCGCCTACAATGAGCAGTTCTTC. It yields the protein CASTWGAAYNEQFF.

V and J are TRBV5-8 and TRBJ1-1, with a possible D match to TRBD1 (5 bases). V was pared by 1 base and J by 1 base, with 8 bases between. The V gene's germline CDR1 is SGHTS and CDR2 YDEGEE. The CDR3 has 14 residues. CDR3 region: CASSLYRSNTEAFF. The CDR3 nucleotides are TGTGCCAGCAGCTTGTACAGGTCGAACACTGAAGCTTTCTTT.

The chain carries TRBV4-1 and TRBJ2-7; a weak D match, TRBD1 (5 bases). V shed 1 base and J shed 1 base, with 11 bases lying between them. Germline CDR1 MGHRA, CDR2 YSYEKL. The CDR3 is 15 residues long. CDR3 sequence (DNA): TGCGCCAGCAGCCAAGGGCAGGGCCTTTCCTACGAGCAGTACTTC. Its protein is CASSQGQGLSYEQYF.

The chain combines TRBV3-1 (or the pseudogene TRBV3-2) with TRBJ1-2, with TRBD1 as a possible D gene (6 bases). The ends were cut back, 4 bases at V and 7 bases at J, with 13 bases in the middle. The CDR3 consists of 13 residues. Germline loops: CDR1 LGHDT, CDR2 YNNKEL (reference sequence). The CDR3 loop reads CASSRDPTGGYTF. The CDR3 DNA is TGTGCCAGCAGCCGAGACCCGACAGGTGGCTACACCTTC.

The chain recombines TRBV7-9 with TRBJ1-1; the D is unclear. The CDR3 length is 14 residues. Germline CDR1 and CDR2: SEHNR and FQNEAQ (reference sequence). V was pared by 3 bases and J by 1 base, with 9 bases between. The CDR3 DNA follows: TGTGCCAGCAGCTTGATTAATGCGAACACTGAAGCTTTCTTT. Translated: CASSLINANTEAFF. The variable domain in full, completed from reference TRBV7-9 and TRBJ1-1, reads DTGVSQNPRHKITKRGQNVTFRCDPISEHNRLYWYRQTLGQGPEFLTYFQNEAQLEKSRLLSDRFSAERPKGSFSTLEIQRTEQGDSAMYLCASSLINANTEAFFGQGTRLTVV.

V usage is TRBV30 and J usage is TRBJ1-2, with 8 bases matching TRBD1. The CDR3 consists of 16 residues. CDR1 and CDR2 from the germline V gene are GTSNPN and SVGIG (reference sequence). V gave up 0 bases and J gave up 8 bases; unmatched junction bases: 14. The CDR3 nucleotides read TGTGCCTGGAGTGTACTGACAGGGGCATCTCTCTACGGCTACACCTTC. It codes for CAWSVLTGASLYGYTF. Looking up the rest from reference TRBV30 and TRBJ1-2 gives the full variable domain: SQTIHQWPATLVQPVGSPLSLECTVEGTSNPNLYWYRQAAGRGLQLLFYSVGIGQISSEVPQNLSASRPQDRQFILSSKKLLLSDSGFYLCAWSVLTGASLYGYTFGSGTRLTVV.

J is TRBJ2-7 and V is TRBV3-1 (or the pseudogene TRBV3-2); 8 bases are a match to TRBD2. V lost 11 bases and J lost 1; bases outside the gene matches: 4. Germline CDR1 reads LGHDT; CDR2 reads YNNKEL (reference sequence). This CDR3 comprises 12 residues. Here the CDR3 reads CAASGGSYEQYF. The CDR3 bases are TGTGCCGCCAGCGGGGGTTCCTACGAGCAGTACTTC.

Points on this clone: In the same sample, other DNA sequences code for this CDR3. The CDR3 here is CASSYGVGEQFF. For the CDR3, the DNA is TGTGCCAGCAGTTACGGAGTGGGGGAGCAGTTCTTC. The rearrangement uses TRBV6-2 or TRBV6-3 and TRBJ2-1; D remains ambiguous. Germline V gene data show CDR1 as MNHEY and CDR2 as SVGEGT. The CDR3 is made up of 12 amino acids. The V end was cut by 2 bases, the J end by 10 bases, with 9 bases between.

This chain links TRBV19 with TRBJ1-6; no firm D call. The V gene's germline CDR1 is LNHDA and CDR2 SQIVND (reference sequence). V gave up 3 bases and J gave up 8 bases, with 11 bases separating them. The CDR3 runs 14 residues. For the CDR3, the DNA is TGTGCCAGTAGTATTGCCGAGACCTATTCACCCCTCCACTTT. Translating gives CASSIAETYSPLHF.

In the case of this clone: Relative to the germline gene, one junction end is altered; a read error may explain this. V gene TRBV20-1 combines with J gene TRBJ1-1; D gene uncertain. The CDR3 is 11 residues long. Germline values: CDR1 DFQATT, CDR2 SNEGSKA (reference sequence). CDR3 residues: CSARGNSEAFF. The CDR3 DNA reads TGCAGTGCTAGGGGGAACAGTGAAGCTTTCTTT.

The chain joins TRBV4-1 to TRBJ2-3, with D perhaps TRBD2 (5 bases). This CDR3 is 15 amino acids long. V lost 2 bases and J 0 bases, leaving 9 bases between the germline ends. Germline CDR1 is MGHRA and CDR2 is YSYEKL. The CDR3 nucleotides read TGCGCCAGCAGCCAATCTAGCCTTAGCACAGATACGCAGTATTTT. It translates to CASSQSSLSTDTQYF.

The V and J genes are TRBV9 and TRBJ1-2, with D uncertain. The CDR3 consists of 13 residues. Germline V gene sequence: CDR1 SGDLS, CDR2 YYNGEE. V lost 4 bases, J lost 2 bases, and 9 bases lay in between. Here the CDR3 reads CASSPIENYGYTF. The CDR3 nucleotides read TGTGCCAGCAGCCCAATAGAAAACTATGGCTACACCTTC.

V usage is TRBV30 and J usage is TRBJ1-1, with TRBD1 identical over 9 bases. This CDR3 spans 14 amino acids. Germline V CDR1 and CDR2: GTSNPN, SVGIG (reference sequence). V lost 3 bases, J lost 3 bases, and 5 bases stayed unmatched. CDR3: CAWSHRGRYTEAFF. In DNA, the CDR3 is TGTGCCTGGAGCCACAGGGGGCGATACACTGAAGCTTTCTTT.

The CDR3 nucleotides are TGCGCCAGCAGCCTGGGGGGGGGCGATAGATACGAGCAGTACTTC. Translating gives CASSLGGGDRYEQYF. The chain couples TRBV23-1 to TRBJ2-7; D may be TRBD2 (7 bases). TRBV23-1 is an ORF; its function is uncertain. The V end lost 6 bases, the J end lost 4 bases, and 19 bases lay between the germline ends. The CDR3 is 15 amino acids.

The chain uses TRBV30 and TRBJ2-1; D perhaps matches TRBD1 (6 bases). CDR1 GTSNPN and CDR2 SVGIG come from the germline V gene (reference sequence). The CDR3 contains 13 residues. V was cut by 3 bases and J by 4 bases, with 10 bases left in between. CDR3 nucleotide sequence: TGTGCCTGGAGCTCAGGACAGTACAATGAGCAGTTCTTC. Protein sequence: CAWSSGQYNEQFF.

This chain joins TRBV28 and TRBJ2-7, with D tentatively TRBD2 (6 bases). The V end lost 6 bases, the J end lost 2 bases, and 20 bases lay between the germline ends. The CDR3 consists of 16 residues. CDR1 and CDR2 (germline): MDHEN, SYDVKM. CDR3 sequence reads: CASRPPARDFTYEQYF. In DNA form, the CDR3 reads TGTGCCAGCAGACCCCCGGCCCGGGACTTTACCTACGAGCAGTACTTC.

The chain uses TRBV12-3 or TRBV12-4 and TRBJ2-7, with TRBD1 matching over 7 bases. The CDR3 runs to 11 residues. Germline trimming cut 6 bases from V and 6 bases from J; bases unmatched to any gene: 2. CDR3 protein: CASSAGGEQYF. CDR3 sequence (DNA): TGTGCCAGCAGCGCAGGGGGCGAGCAGTACTTC.

The chain has TRBV18 and TRBJ2-1; D is unresolved. Deletions cut 2 bases from V and 7 bases from J, with 9 bases between. This CDR3 is built from 13 residues. Germline assignment: CDR1 KGHSH and CDR2 LQKENI. CDR3 amino acids: CASSPDQENEQFF. The CDR3 DNA follows: TGTGCCAGCTCACCAGATCAGGAAAATGAGCAGTTCTTC.

This chain joins TRBV6-6 and TRBJ1-5; unclear D gene. Germline loops: CDR1 MNHNY, CDR2 SVGAGI (reference sequence). The CDR3 contains 15 residues. V lost 4 bases, J lost 2 bases, and 12 bases lay in between. As DNA, the CDR3 is TGTGCCAGCAGTTCCCCCCCAGATGGCAATCAGCCCCAGCATTTT. It yields the protein CASSSPPDGNQPQHF.